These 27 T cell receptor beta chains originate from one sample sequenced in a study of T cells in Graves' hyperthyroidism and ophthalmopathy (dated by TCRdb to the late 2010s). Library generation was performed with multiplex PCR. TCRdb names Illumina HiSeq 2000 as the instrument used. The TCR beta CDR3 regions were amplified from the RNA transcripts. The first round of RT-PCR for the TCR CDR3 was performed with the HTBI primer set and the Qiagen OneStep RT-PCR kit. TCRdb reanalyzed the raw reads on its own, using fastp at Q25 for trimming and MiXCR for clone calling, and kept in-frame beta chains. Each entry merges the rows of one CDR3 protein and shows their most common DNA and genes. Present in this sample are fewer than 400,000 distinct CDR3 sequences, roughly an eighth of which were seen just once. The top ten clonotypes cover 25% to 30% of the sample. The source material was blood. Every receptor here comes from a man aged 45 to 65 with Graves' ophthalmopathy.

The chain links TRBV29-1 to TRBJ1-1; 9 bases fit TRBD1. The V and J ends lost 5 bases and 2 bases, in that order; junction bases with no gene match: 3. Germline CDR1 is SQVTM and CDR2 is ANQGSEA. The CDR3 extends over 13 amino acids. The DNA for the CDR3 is TGCAGCGTTACAGGGGGCGCAAACACTGAAGCTTTCTTT. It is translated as CSVTGGANTEAFF.

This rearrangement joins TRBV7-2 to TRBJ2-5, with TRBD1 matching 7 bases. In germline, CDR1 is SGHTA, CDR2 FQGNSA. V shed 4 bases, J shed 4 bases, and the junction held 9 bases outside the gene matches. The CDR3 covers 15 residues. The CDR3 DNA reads TGTGCCAGCAGCTCGGACAGGTTGAGATCAGAGACCCAGTACTTC. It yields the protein CASSSDRLRSETQYF.

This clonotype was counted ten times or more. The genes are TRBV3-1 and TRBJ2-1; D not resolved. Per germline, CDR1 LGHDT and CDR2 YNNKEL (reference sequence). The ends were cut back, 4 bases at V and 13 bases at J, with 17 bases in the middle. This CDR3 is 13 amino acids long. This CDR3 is CASSPKRAAPQFF. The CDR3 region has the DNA TGTGCCAGCAGCCCCAAGCGAGCAGCCCCCCAGTTCTTC.

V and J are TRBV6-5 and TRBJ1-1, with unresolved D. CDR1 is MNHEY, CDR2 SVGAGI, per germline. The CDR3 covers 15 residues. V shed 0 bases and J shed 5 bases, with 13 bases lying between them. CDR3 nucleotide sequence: TGTGCCAGCAGTTACTCGATAGGTCGGAAGACTGAAGCTTTCTTT. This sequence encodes CASSYSIGRKTEAFF.

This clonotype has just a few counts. The CDR3 DNA reads TGTGCCAGCAGCCCGCAAGCGGAGGGTGAGACCCAGTACTTC. Residues: CASSPQAEGETQYF. This chain uses TRBV7-2 with TRBJ2-5; the D gene is possibly TRBD2 (6 bases). Germline V gene data show CDR1 as SGHTA and CDR2 as FQGNSA. V was trimmed by 5 bases and J by 5 bases, leaving 15 bases between them. The CDR3 is made up of 14 amino acids.

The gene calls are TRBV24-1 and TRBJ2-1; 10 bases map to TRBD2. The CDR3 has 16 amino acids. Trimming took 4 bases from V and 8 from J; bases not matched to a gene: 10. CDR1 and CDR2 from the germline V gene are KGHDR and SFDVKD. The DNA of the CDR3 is TGTGCCACCAGTGACCGTGCTAGCGGGAGTGGGGATGAGCAGTTCTTC. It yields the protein CATSDRASGSGDEQFF.

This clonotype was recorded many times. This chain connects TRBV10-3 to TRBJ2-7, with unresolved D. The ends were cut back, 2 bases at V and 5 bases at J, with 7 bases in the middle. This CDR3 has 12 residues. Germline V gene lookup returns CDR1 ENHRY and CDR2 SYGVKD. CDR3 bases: TGTGCCATCAGTGAGATGGACGACGAGCAGTACTTC. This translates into CAISEMDDEQYF.

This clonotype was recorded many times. The CDR3 sequence is CASSIGQGRTEAFF. The DNA for the CDR3 is TGCGCCAGCAGCATCGGACAGGGTCGAACTGAAGCTTTCTTT. The chain links TRBV5-1 to TRBJ1-1, with 8 bases aligning to TRBD1. Germline V gene lookup returns CDR1 SGHRS and CDR2 YFSETQ. This CDR3 region has 14 residues. V lost 4 bases and J lost 5; bases outside the gene matches: 7.

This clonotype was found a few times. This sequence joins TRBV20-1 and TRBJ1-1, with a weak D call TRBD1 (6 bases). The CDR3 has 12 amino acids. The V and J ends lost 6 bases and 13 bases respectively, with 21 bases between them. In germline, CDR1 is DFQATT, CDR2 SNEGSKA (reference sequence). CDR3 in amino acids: CSAFPGAVKRFF. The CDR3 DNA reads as TGCAGTGCATTTCCGGGGGCTGTTAAACGTTTCTTT.

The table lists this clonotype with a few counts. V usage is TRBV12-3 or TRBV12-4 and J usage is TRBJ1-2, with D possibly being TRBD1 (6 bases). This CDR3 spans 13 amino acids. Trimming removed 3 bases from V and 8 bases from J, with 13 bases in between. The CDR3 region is CASSFGGSEGYTF. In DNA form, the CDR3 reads TGTGCCAGCAGTTTTGGGGGCTCGGAGGGCTACACCTTC.

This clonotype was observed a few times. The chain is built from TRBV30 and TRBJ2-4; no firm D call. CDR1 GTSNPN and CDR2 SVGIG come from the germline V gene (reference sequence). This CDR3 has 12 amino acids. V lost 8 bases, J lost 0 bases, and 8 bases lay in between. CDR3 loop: CARNLAKNIQYF. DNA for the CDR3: TGTGCCCGGAACCTAGCCAAAAACATTCAGTACTTC.

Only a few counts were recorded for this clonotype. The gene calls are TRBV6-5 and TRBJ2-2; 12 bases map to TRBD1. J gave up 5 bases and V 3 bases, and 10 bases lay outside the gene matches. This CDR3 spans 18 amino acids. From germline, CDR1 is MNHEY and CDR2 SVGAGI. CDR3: CASSYQYAGQGATGELFF. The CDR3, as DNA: TGTGCCAGCAGTTATCAATATGCGGGACAGGGGGCTACCGGGGAGCTGTTTTTT.

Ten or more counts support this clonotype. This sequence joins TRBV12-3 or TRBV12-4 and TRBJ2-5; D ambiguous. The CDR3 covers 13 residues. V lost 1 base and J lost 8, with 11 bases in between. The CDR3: CASSLGTAGTQYF. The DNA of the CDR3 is TGTGCCAGCAGTTTAGGGACCGCAGGAACCCAGTACTTC.

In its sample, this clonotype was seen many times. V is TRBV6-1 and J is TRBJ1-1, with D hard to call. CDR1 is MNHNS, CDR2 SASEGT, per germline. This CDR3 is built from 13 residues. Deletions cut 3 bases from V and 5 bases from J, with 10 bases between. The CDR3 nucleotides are TGTGCCAGCAGTGACAACCTCGGGACTGAAGCTTTCTTT. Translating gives CASSDNLGTEAFF.

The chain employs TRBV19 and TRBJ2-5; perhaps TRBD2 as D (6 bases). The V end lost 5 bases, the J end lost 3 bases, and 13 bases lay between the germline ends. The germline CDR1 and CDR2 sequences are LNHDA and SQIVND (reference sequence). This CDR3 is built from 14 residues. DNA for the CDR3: TGTGCCAGTAGTGCCACCGGGGGAGAAGAGACCCAGTACTTC. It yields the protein CASSATGGEETQYF. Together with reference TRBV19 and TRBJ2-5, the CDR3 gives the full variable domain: DGGITQSPKYLFRKEGQNVTLSCEQNLNHDAMYWYRQDPGQGLRLIYYSQIVNDFQKGDIAEGYSVSREKKESFPLTVTSAQKNPTAFYLCASSATGGEETQYFGPGTRLLVL.

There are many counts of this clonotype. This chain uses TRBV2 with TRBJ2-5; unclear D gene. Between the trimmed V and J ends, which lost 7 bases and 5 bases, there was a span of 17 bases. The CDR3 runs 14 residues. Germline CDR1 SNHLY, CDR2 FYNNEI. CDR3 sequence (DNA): TGTGCCAGCACCGAACAAGGTCCACAGGAGACCCAGTACTTC. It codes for CASTEQGPQETQYF.

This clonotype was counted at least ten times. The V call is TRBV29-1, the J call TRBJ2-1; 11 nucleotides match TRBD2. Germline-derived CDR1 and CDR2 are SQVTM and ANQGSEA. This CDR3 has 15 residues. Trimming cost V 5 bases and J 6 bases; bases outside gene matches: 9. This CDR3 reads CSVQGLADKGNEQFF. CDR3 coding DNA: TGCAGCGTTCAGGGACTAGCGGACAAAGGCAATGAGCAGTTCTTC.

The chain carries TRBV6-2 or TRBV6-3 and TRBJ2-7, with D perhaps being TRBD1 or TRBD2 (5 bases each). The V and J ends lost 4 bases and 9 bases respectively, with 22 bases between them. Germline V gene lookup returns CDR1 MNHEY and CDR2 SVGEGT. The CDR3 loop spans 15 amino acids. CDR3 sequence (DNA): TGTGCCAGCAGTTCACTCTTCCCCGGGGCCGGAGGGCAGTACTTC. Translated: CASSSLFPGAGGQYF.

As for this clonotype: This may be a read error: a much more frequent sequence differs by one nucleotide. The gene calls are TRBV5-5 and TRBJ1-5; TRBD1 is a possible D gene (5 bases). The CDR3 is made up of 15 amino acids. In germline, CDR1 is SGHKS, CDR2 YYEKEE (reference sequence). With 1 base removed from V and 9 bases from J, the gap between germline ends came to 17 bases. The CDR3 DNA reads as TGTGCCAGCAGCTTGAGGGGCCGCAACCGGGGGCCCCAGCATTTT. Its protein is CASSLRGRNRGPQHF.

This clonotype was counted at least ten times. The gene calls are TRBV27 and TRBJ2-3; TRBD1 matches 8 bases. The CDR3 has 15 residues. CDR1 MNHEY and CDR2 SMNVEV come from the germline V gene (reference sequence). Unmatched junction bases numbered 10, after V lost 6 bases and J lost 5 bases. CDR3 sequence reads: CASSLSGTGLDTQYF. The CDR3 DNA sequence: TGTGCCAGCAGCCTTTCTGGGACAGGTCTAGATACGCAGTATTTT.

The DNA of the CDR3 is TGTGCCAGCAGTCCCGTCGGGTTCCACTCTGGAAACACCATATATTTT. Residues: CASSPVGFHSGNTIYF. The V call is TRBV7-9, the J call TRBJ1-3; no definite D call. This CDR3 spans 16 amino acids. Germline CDR1 reads SEHNR; CDR2 reads FQNEAQ (reference sequence). Trimming cost V 6 bases and J 0 bases, with 15 bases left between them.

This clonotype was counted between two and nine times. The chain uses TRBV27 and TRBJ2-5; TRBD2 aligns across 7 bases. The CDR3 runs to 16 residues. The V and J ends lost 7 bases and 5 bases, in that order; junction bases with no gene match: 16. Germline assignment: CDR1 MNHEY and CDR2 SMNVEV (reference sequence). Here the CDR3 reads CASKVLMVGGRETQYF. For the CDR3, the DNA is TGTGCCAGCAAGGTTCTGATGGTGGGAGGGCGGGAGACCCAGTACTTC.

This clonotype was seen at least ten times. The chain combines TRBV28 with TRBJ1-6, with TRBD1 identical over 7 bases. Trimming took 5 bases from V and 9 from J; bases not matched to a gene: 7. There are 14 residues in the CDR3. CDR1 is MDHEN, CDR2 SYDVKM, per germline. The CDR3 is CASSRMTGSSPLHF. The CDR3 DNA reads TGTGCCAGCAGTCGTATGACAGGGAGTTCACCCCTCCACTTT.

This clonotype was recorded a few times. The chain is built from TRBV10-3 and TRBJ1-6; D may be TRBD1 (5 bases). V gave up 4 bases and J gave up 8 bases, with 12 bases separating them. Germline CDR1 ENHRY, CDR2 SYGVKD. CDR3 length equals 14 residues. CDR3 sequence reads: CAISGLGRDSPLHF. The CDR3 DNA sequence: TGTGCCATCAGTGGGCTGGGCAGGGATTCACCCCTCCACTTT.

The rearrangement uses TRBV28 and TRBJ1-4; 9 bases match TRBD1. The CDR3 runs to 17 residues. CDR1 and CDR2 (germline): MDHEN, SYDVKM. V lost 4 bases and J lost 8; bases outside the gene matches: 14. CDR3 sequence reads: CASSSPALTGGMEKLFF. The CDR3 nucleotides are TGTGCCAGCAGTTCGCCCGCGTTAACAGGGGGCATGGAAAAACTGTTTTTT.

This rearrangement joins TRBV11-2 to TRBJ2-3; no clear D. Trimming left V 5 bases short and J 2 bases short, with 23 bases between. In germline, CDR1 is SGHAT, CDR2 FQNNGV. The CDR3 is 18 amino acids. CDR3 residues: CASSQELRAPIHTDTQYF. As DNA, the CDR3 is TGTGCCAGCAGCCAAGAGTTAAGGGCTCCGATTCACACAGATACGCAGTATTTT. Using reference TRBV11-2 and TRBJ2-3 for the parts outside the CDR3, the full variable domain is EAGVAQSPRYKIIEKRQSVAFWCNPISGHATLYWYQQILGQGPKLLIQFQNNGVVDDSQLPKDRFSAERLKGVDSTLKIQPAKLEDSAVYLCASSQELRAPIHTDTQYFGPGTRLTVL.

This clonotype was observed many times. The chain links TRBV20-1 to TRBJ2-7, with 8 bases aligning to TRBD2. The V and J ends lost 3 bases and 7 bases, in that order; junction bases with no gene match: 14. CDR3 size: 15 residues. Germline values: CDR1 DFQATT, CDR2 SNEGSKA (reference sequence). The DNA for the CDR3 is TGCAGTGCTAGCCCCGGACTAGCTCCGGTGCGTGAGCAGTACTTC. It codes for CSASPGLAPVREQYF.